Listed below are T cell receptor beta chains from one sample, sequenced in a study of cytomegalovirus exposure and HLA in healthy donors. Here immunoSEQ multiplex PCR was the method, and the copy in TCRdb shows in-frame clones only, minus some. The sample gives roughly 120,000 clones, around 8.5% of which show up once; 4.5% to 7% is in the top ten. The sequencing sample was made of PBMCs. The receptors shown here come from a man aged 35-49 years in good health and CMV-seronegative. CDR3s include the opening cysteine and the closing phenylalanine or tryptophan. The order of the fields is CDR3 length, clone size, D gene, V gene, J gene, CDR3 DNA, CDR3 protein. A D gene is named only where the DNA matches it firmly. The listing skips clone size in some rows; elsewhere it reads once, few, many or a size class.

CDR3 length: 15; clone size: NA; D gene: NA; V gene: TRBV5-6; J gene: TRBJ1-4; CDR3 DNA: TGTGCCAGCAGCTCGACCACAGTAGTGAATGAAAAACTGTTTTTT; CDR3 protein: CASSSTTVVNEKLFF
CDR3 length: 15; clone size: few; D gene: TRBD1; V gene: TRBV4-1; J gene: TRBJ2-1; CDR3 DNA: TGCGCCAGCAGCCAAACAGGGGGCGCGGGGAATGAGCAGTTCTTC; CDR3 protein: CASSQTGGAGNEQFF
CDR3 length: 14; clone size: NA; D gene: NA; V gene: TRBV7-8; J gene: TRBJ2-2; CDR3 DNA: TGTGCCAGTGGGGCAACCGCGAACACCGGGGAGCTGTTTTTT; CDR3 protein: CASGATANTGELFF
CDR3 length: 14; clone size: few; D gene: NA; V gene: TRBV28; J gene: TRBJ1-4; CDR3 DNA: TGTGCCAGCAGTTTGTCCTACAGGGTAGAAAAACTGTTTTTT; CDR3 protein: CASSLSYRVEKLFF
CDR3 length: 11; clone size: few; D gene: TRBD1; V gene: TRBV19; J gene: TRBJ1-2; CDR3 DNA: TGTGCCAGTAGGACAGGGAACGGCTACACCTTC; CDR3 protein: CASRTGNGYTF
CDR3 length: 15; clone size: NA; D gene: TRBD2; V gene: TRBV5-8; J gene: TRBJ2-1; CDR3 DNA: TGTGCCAGCAGCTTGGGCTCTAGCGGGTTAGTAGAGCAGTTCTTC; CDR3 protein: CASSLGSSGLVEQFF
CDR3 length: 15; clone size: NA; D gene: TRBD2; V gene: TRBV11-3; J gene: TRBJ2-3; CDR3 DNA: TGTGCCAGCAGCTTGTTTAGCGGGGGAACAGATACGCAGTATTTT; CDR3 protein: CASSLFSGGTDTQYF
CDR3 length: 15; clone size: NA; D gene: TRBD1; V gene: TRBV19; J gene: TRBJ2-7; CDR3 DNA: TGTGCCAGTAGTCGTCGGACAGGGAGGAACCACGAGCAGTACTTC; CDR3 protein: CASSRRTGRNHEQYF
CDR3 length: 19; clone size: NA; D gene: NA; V gene: TRBV28; J gene: TRBJ2-3; CDR3 DNA: TGTGCCGGCGCCCCAATCCCCGCGGATTTTATCAGGGGCACAGATACGCAGTATTTT; CDR3 protein: CAGAPIPADFIRGTDTQYF
CDR3 length: 14; clone size: NA; D gene: NA; V gene: TRBV7-6; J gene: TRBJ2-7; CDR3 DNA: TGTGCCAGCAGCCGCTCGTTGAGGGTCCACGAGCAGTACTTC; CDR3 protein: CASSRSLRVHEQYF
CDR3 length: 18; clone size: few; D gene: NA; V gene: TRBV9; J gene: TRBJ1-1; CDR3 DNA: TGTGCCAGCAGCGTAGGCGACAGGATGGGGTACATAAACACTGAAGCTTTCTTT; CDR3 protein: CASSVGDRMGYINTEAFF
CDR3 length: 12; clone size: few; D gene: TRBD2; V gene: TRBV27; J gene: TRBJ2-1; CDR3 DNA: TGTGCCAGCACCTCCGGGGGGTATGAGCAGTTCTTC; CDR3 protein: CASTSGGYEQFF
CDR3 length: 13; clone size: NA; D gene: NA; V gene: TRBV30; J gene: TRBJ1-5; CDR3 DNA: TGTGCCTCCTCTCGAGGTGGCGGTCAGCCCCAGCATTTT; CDR3 protein: CASSRGGGQPQHF
CDR3 length: 14; clone size: NA; D gene: NA; V gene: TRBV5-4; J gene: TRBJ2-2; CDR3 DNA: NA; CDR3 protein: CASSWDFRGGELFF
CDR3 length: 12; clone size: few; D gene: NA; V gene: TRBV5-1; J gene: TRBJ1-1; CDR3 DNA: TGCGCCAGCAGCGCACGAAGGGGTGAAGCTTTCTTT; CDR3 protein: CASSARRGEAFF
CDR3 length: 12; clone size: few; D gene: TRBD2; V gene: TRBV11-2; J gene: TRBJ2-1; CDR3 DNA: TGTGCCAGCAGCCTGACTAGCGGGGCCACGTTCTTC; CDR3 protein: CASSLTSGATFF
CDR3 length: 16; clone size: few; D gene: TRBD2; V gene: TRBV4-2; J gene: TRBJ2-3; CDR3 DNA: TGTGCCAGCAGCCAGTCTACCAGCGGGGGATTAGATACGCAGTATTTT; CDR3 protein: CASSQSTSGGLDTQYF
CDR3 length: 16; clone size: NA; D gene: NA; V gene: TRBV19; J gene: TRBJ1-6; CDR3 DNA: TGTGCCAGTAGTATAGGTAGGGGCTCCTATAATTCACCCCTCCACTTT; CDR3 protein: CASSIGRGSYNSPLHF
CDR3 length: 15; clone size: few; D gene: NA; V gene: TRBV5-1; J gene: TRBJ1-1; CDR3 DNA: TGCGCCAGCAGCTACGCGCCAGGGGACGGCACTGAAGCTTTCTTT; CDR3 protein: CASSYAPGDGTEAFF
CDR3 length: 16; clone size: few; D gene: NA; V gene: TRBV19; J gene: TRBJ1-2; CDR3 DNA: TGTGCCAGTGACTTGGGTCGCCAAAAACGGGGGTACGGCTACACCTTC; CDR3 protein: CASDLGRQKRGYGYTF
CDR3 length: 13; clone size: NA; D gene: TRBD1; V gene: TRBV19; J gene: TRBJ1-2; CDR3 DNA: TGTGCCAGTAGTATGGGACAGGGGTACGGCTACACCTTC; CDR3 protein: CASSMGQGYGYTF
CDR3 length: 16; clone size: NA; D gene: TRBD2; V gene: TRBV15; J gene: TRBJ2-3; CDR3 DNA: TGTGCCACCAGCCCGACCGGACTAGCGGGGACAGATACGCAGTATTTT; CDR3 protein: CATSPTGLAGTDTQYF
CDR3 length: 16; clone size: NA; D gene: TRBD1; V gene: TRBV18; J gene: TRBJ2-5; CDR3 DNA: TGTGCCAGCTCACCACCGAATTTAGACAGGGACAAGACCCAGTACTTC; CDR3 protein: CASSPPNLDRDKTQYF
CDR3 length: 18; clone size: few; D gene: NA; V gene: TRBV4-3; J gene: TRBJ1-2; CDR3 DNA: TGCGCCAGCAGCCAAGACATCGCGCCGGGGAACCCGAACTATGGCTACACCTTC; CDR3 protein: CASSQDIAPGNPNYGYTF
CDR3 length: 14; clone size: few; D gene: TRBD1; V gene: TRBV4-1; J gene: TRBJ1-5; CDR3 DNA: TGCGCCAGCAGCCATGGACAGGGGGATCAGCCCCAGCATTTT; CDR3 protein: CASSHGQGDQPQHF
CDR3 length: 12; clone size: NA; D gene: NA; V gene: TRBV7-9; J gene: TRBJ1-2; CDR3 DNA: TGTGCCAGCAGCCCCCAGGAGGGCGGCTACACCTTC; CDR3 protein: CASSPQEGGYTF
CDR3 length: 16; clone size: NA; D gene: NA; V gene: TRBV4-1; J gene: TRBJ2-3; CDR3 DNA: TGCGCCAGCAGCCAAGATAGTAGCGAATTCACAGATACGCAGTATTTT; CDR3 protein: CASSQDSSEFTDTQYF
CDR3 length: 12; clone size: NA; D gene: NA; V gene: TRBV7-9; J gene: TRBJ2-7; CDR3 DNA: TGTGCCAGCAGCTGGGCTATCACCGAGCAGTACTTC; CDR3 protein: CASSWAITEQYF
CDR3 length: 11; clone size: NA; D gene: NA; V gene: TRBV28; J gene: TRBJ1-1; CDR3 DNA: TGTGCCAGCAGCGTCCGGAGGGAAGCTTTCTTT; CDR3 protein: CASSVRREAFF
CDR3 length: 14; clone size: NA; D gene: NA; V gene: TRBV4-1; J gene: TRBJ1-2; CDR3 DNA: TGCGCCAGCAGCCAAGACACGGGGAAGATTGGCTACACCTTC; CDR3 protein: CASSQDTGKIGYTF
CDR3 length: 13; clone size: large; D gene: NA; V gene: TRBV6-5; J gene: TRBJ2-3; CDR3 DNA: TGTGCCAGTGGAGGGCAGGACACAGATACGCAGTATTTT; CDR3 protein: CASGGQDTDTQYF
CDR3 length: 12; clone size: few; D gene: TRBD2; V gene: TRBV9; J gene: TRBJ2-2; CDR3 DNA: TGTGCCAGCAGCCTAGCGGCCGGGGAGCTGTTTTTT; CDR3 protein: CASSLAAGELFF
CDR3 length: 16; clone size: NA; D gene: TRBD1; V gene: TRBV7-2; J gene: TRBJ1-2; CDR3 DNA: TGTGCCAGCAGCCAAAGAGTGACAGGGGTTCACTATGGCTACACCTTC; CDR3 protein: CASSQRVTGVHYGYTF